This T cell receptor beta chain was identified during a study of T cells after yellow fever vaccination. TCRdb reanalysed the 5' RACE reads using MiXCR and keeps one entry per CDR3 protein. The table shows some 120,000 distinct CDR3 sequences, with roughly 8.9% occurring only once. Study-level results: Once the booster was given, most primary-vaccination clones reappeared, at 95% to 98% for CD4 and over 85% for CD8.

CDR1 and CDR2 from the germline V gene are SGHAT and FQNNGV. The CDR3 has 12 residues. Trimming took off 4 bases at V and 9 bases at J, with 10 bases between the two ends. This clonotype was counted ten times or more. Its antigen remains unknown. Sample: CD8+ T cells sorted from PBMCs, taken 45 days after the yellow fever booster vaccination. The receptor was derived from a man under 40 who received the YFV17D yellow fever vaccine. V and J are TRBV11-2 and TRBJ2-1, with a possible D match to TRBD2 (6 bases). The CDR3 DNA sequence: TGTGCCAGCAGCTCCTCCGGGGGTGAGCAGTTCTTC. Protein product: CASSSSGGEQFF.